These T cell receptor beta chains were read from a single sample in a study of CD8 T cells in ankylosing spondylitis. TCRdb re-analysed the 5' RACE reads in MiXCR, keeping a single row per CDR3 protein. The sample has 150,000 to 200,000 distinct CDR3 sequences; 10% to 15% are singletons. The specimen sequenced was blood, either unsorted or a sorted T cell fraction (not recorded which). These receptors came from a female donor with ankylosing spondylitis or in good health (not recorded which). The CDR3 runs from the conserved cysteine through the conserved F or W. The D gene is left open where the match is weak. Only some rows state a clone size, as once, few, many or a class for expanded clones.

many	TRBV29-1	TRBJ1-1	TRBD1	TGCAGCGTTGAAGGGCAGGGGGGTATGAACACTGAAGCTTTCTTT	CSVEGQGGMNTEAFF
.	TRBV24-1	TRBJ2-5	.	TGTGCCACCAGTGGTAAGGGGTTGGAGGTTGAGACCCAGTACTTC	CATSGKGLEVETQYF
many	TRBV7-2	TRBJ2-7	TRBD2	TGTGCCAGCAGCTCTTCGGGACTAGCGGTTTACGAGCAGTACTTC	CASSSSGLAVYEQYF
.	TRBV5-6	TRBJ1-2	.	TGTGCCAGCAGCTTGGCGCAGATTATCTATGGCTACACCTTC	CASSLAQIIYGYTF
many	TRBV7-2	TRBJ1-5	.	TGTGCCAGCAGCTTTGACCCTCTGCGGCCCCAGCATTTT	CASSFDPLRPQHF
many	TRBV11-1	TRBJ2-3	TRBD2	TGTGCCAGCAGCTCAAACCCCTTACTAGCGGGAGAAACAGATACGCAGTATTTT	CASSSNPLLAGETDTQYF
many	TRBV27	TRBJ2-7	.	TGTGCCAGCAGTTTACTGGGGGGAAGAAGCGAGCAGTACTTC	CASSLLGGRSEQYF
many	TRBV7-9	TRBJ2-1	TRBD2	TGTGCCAGCAGCTCCCGGACTAGCGACTACAATGAGCAGTTCTTC	CASSSRTSDYNEQFF
many	TRBV7-6	TRBJ2-7	.	TGTGCCAGCAGCTTAGCGGTTACTAACGAGCAGTACTTC	CASSLAVTNEQYF
many	TRBV29-1	TRBJ1-1	TRBD1	TGCAGCGTTGAACTAGGACAGGTCCCTGAAGCTTTCTTT	CSVELGQVPEAFF
.	TRBV18	TRBJ2-1	TRBD1	TGTGCCAGCTCACCTAAAGAAACAGGGGTGGATGAGCAGTTCTTC	CASSPKETGVDEQFF
.	TRBV12-3/TRBV12-4	TRBJ1-1	TRBD1	TGTGCCAGCAGCCCACCGGGGGGGACAGGGAACACTGAAGCTTTCTTT	CASSPPGGTGNTEAFF
many	TRBV3-1	TRBJ1-2	TRBD1	TGTGCCAGCAGCTACGGGACAGAGTATGGCTACACCTTC	CASSYGTEYGYTF
few	TRBV24-1	TRBJ1-1	TRBD1	TGTGCCACCAGACAGACAGGGCAGAACACTGAAGCTTTCTTT	CATRQTGQNTEAFF
many	TRBV12-3/TRBV12-4	TRBJ1-2	.	TGTGCCAGCAGTTTAGGCCGGGACGGCTATGGCTACACCTTC	CASSLGRDGYGYTF
few	TRBV15	TRBJ2-1	.	TGTGCCACCAGCAGGGCATCGACTGAGCAGTTCTTC	CATSRASTEQFF
many	TRBV6-1	TRBJ1-2	.	TGTGCCAGCAGCGAGCCCGGGACTGCCTCTGGCTACACCTTC	CASSEPGTASGYTF
many	TRBV5-5	TRBJ2-7	.	TGTGCCAGCAGCTTGGTACTAGGGTCCTACGAGCAGTACTTC	CASSLVLGSYEQYF
.	TRBV7-2	TRBJ2-3	.	TGTGCCAGCAGCTTAGTATCCAGCGGAGATACGCAGTATTTT	CASSLVSSGDTQYF
.	TRBV12-3/TRBV12-4	TRBJ2-2	.	TGTGCCAGCAGAGAGCAGGGTTTTCTCGCCGGGGAGCTGTTTTTT	CASREQGFLAGELFF
many	TRBV11-1	TRBJ2-2	TRBD2	TGTGCCAGCAGCTTATACGGCGGGAGGGTCACCGGGGAGCTGTTTTTT	CASSLYGGRVTGELFF
.	TRBV12-3/TRBV12-4	TRBJ2-1	TRBD2	TGTGCCAGCAGTGGGCGACTAGCGGGAAACAATGAGCAGTTCTTC	CASSGRLAGNNEQFF
.	TRBV28	TRBJ2-6	.	TGTGCCAGCACCCCCCCCACTTGGGCAGGGGCCAACGTCCTGACTTTC	CASTPPTWAGANVLTF
many	TRBV15	TRBJ2-1	.	TGTGCCACCAGCAGAGAAATGAGGCGGCGGAATGAGCAGTTCTTC	CATSREMRRRNEQFF
.	TRBV19	TRBJ1-1	.	TGTGCCAGTAGTCAAAAGGGGGGGATCACTGAAGCTTTCTTT	CASSQKGGITEAFF
.	TRBV7-2	TRBJ2-1	.	TGTGCCAGCAGCTCCGCTGGGGAGACTTGGGGCGATGAGCAGTTCTTC	CASSSAGETWGDEQFF
few	TRBV12-3/TRBV12-4	TRBJ2-1	TRBD2	TGTGCCAGCAGTTTAGGACTAGCGGGAGGGTATGAGCAGTTCTTC	CASSLGLAGGYEQFF
.	TRBV12-3/TRBV12-4	TRBJ1-5	TRBD1	TGTGCCAGCAGCGGACAGGGCTCGAGCAATCAGCCCCAGCATTTT	CASSGQGSSNQPQHF
many	TRBV29-1	TRBJ1-3	.	TGCAGCGTTGACCTGCTCTCTGGAAACACCATATATTTT	CSVDLLSGNTIYF
few	TRBV7-2	TRBJ1-5	.	TGTGCCAGCAGCTTAGGGGGCGTGGGGGCAAGCCAGCCCCAGCATTTT	CASSLGGVGASQPQHF
few	TRBV29-1	TRBJ1-4	TRBD1	TGCAGCGCCGGACAGGGTTATGAAAAACTGTTTTTT	CSAGQGYEKLFF
few	TRBV12-3/TRBV12-4	TRBJ1-3	TRBD1	TGTGCCAGCAGTCCCAGGGGGGCACAACTCTCCGGAAACACCATATATTTT	CASSPRGAQLSGNTIYF
.	TRBV7-3	TRBJ2-7	TRBD2	TGTGCCAGCAGCCTACTGACTAGCGGGAGCCGCACTTTCCCATACGAGCAGTACTTC	CASSLLTSGSRTFPYEQYF
many	TRBV20-1	TRBJ1-5	.	TGCAGTGCCATAACGGGTCTCAATCAGCCCCAGCATTTT	CSAITGLNQPQHF
many	TRBV20-1	TRBJ2-3	.	TGCAGTGCTACGGTCGGCACAGATACGCAGTATTTT	CSATVGTDTQYF
many	TRBV4-1	TRBJ2-7	TRBD1	TGCGCCAGCAGCCAAGTACCAGGGGGCAGTTACCACGAGCAGTACTTC	CASSQVPGGSYHEQYF
many	TRBV7-8	TRBJ1-4	.	TGTGCCAGCAGCCTACAGGGAACTAATGAAAAACTGTTTTTT	CASSLQGTNEKLFF
many	TRBV12-3/TRBV12-4	TRBJ1-1	.	TGTGCCAGCAGTTTCGGCCAAATTGCTGAAGCTTTCTTT	CASSFGQIAEAFF
many	TRBV12-3/TRBV12-4	TRBJ2-7	.	TGTGCCAGCAGTTCTGCGGGACCAACCTACGAGCAGTACTTC	CASSSAGPTYEQYF
.	TRBV7-3	TRBJ1-6	.	TGTGCCAGCAGCCCTCACGGAGCCTCTAATTCACCCCTCCACTTT	CASSPHGASNSPLHF
many	TRBV6-2/TRBV6-3	TRBJ2-1	.	TGTGCCAGCAGTACATCAGGGGAAGGAGGCAATGAGCAGTTCTTC	CASSTSGEGGNEQFF
.	TRBV14	TRBJ2-2	.	TGTGCCAGCAGCCATCCGCCCCCGGGGGAGCTGTTTTTT	CASSHPPPGELFF
few	TRBV5-1	TRBJ2-3	TRBD1	TGCGCCAGCAGCTTGCCTCCCGGGACAGGAGTCGGCACAGATACGCAGTATTTT	CASSLPPGTGVGTDTQYF
few	TRBV27	TRBJ2-3	TRBD2	TGTGCCAGCTCAAATAGCGGGAGGGCGGCAGATACGCAGTATTTT	CASSNSGRAADTQYF
few	TRBV4-3	TRBJ1-3	.	TGCGCCAGCAGCCAAGAAAGACCGGACGGGAGCTCTGGAAACACCATATATTTT	CASSQERPDGSSGNTIYF
many	TRBV12-3/TRBV12-4	TRBJ2-1	.	TGTGCCAGCAGTCAGAGGTGGGGGCTAGGCAATGAGCAGTTCTTC	CASSQRWGLGNEQFF
many	TRBV5-1	TRBJ1-1	.	TGCGCCAGCAGCCCTGGGGTGGGACCGCCGTACATGAACACTGAAGCTTTCTTT	CASSPGVGPPYMNTEAFF
few	TRBV5-1	TRBJ2-5	.	TGCGCCAGCAGAACGACCCAAGAGACCCAGTACTTC	CASRTTQETQYF